This TCR beta chain is from a study of CD8+CD57+ T cells in acquired aplastic anemia. Overall study context: Sorting CD4+ and CD8+ cells gave DNA averaging 3.2 ug. Study-level points and caveats: Controls did not differ significantly from patients in CD8+ Simpson's diversity. A set of around 30 CD8+ CDR3 sequences was shared between patients and controls, and these sequences appeared highly expressed in patients.

This CDR3 spans 16 amino acids. The J segment lost 4 bases and the V segment lost 2 bases, leaving 8 bases of the junction unmatched. Germline-derived CDR1 and CDR2 are SGHDT and YYEEEE. Genomic DNA acted as the template from which TCR beta VDJ combination and CDR3 sequence profiling were carried out. TCRdb used MiXCR to reprocess the reads, holding one entry per CDR3 protein. The sample shows around 200,000 distinct CDR3 sequences, 48% of them seen only once. This clonotype showed up many times. Its target is unknown. Selection for sequencing was limited to patients who had shown CD8+CD57+ cell expansion by flow cytometry. Untreated patients provided the blood samples, with no therapy given before sampling.

The chain recombines TRBV5-6 with TRBJ1-4; 7 bases agree with TRBD1. The receptor was derived from a human donor with aplastic anemia. The material sequenced was sorted CD4+, CD8+, or CD8+CD57+ T cells (not recorded which) from PBMCs. The CDR3 DNA reads TGTGCCAGCAGCTTAGGGACAGTACAATTTAATGAAAAACTGTTTTTT. Encoded protein: CASSLGTVQFNEKLFF.